This note documents a single T cell receptor (beta chain) sequence. PCR amplification relied on 60 Vbeta primers (plus 13 Jbeta primers). TCRdb's table, derived via immunoSEQ multiplex PCR, lists solely in-frame clones and lacks some. The sample lists roughly 200,000 clones; 70% to 90% were seen once. Donors sampled were nominally healthy, though unrecorded immune exposures were likely. This CDR3 has 15 residues. V shed 4 bases, J shed 6 bases, and the junction held 11 bases outside the gene matches. Germline V CDR1 and CDR2: MNHEY, SMNVEV (reference sequence). This entry comes from a study of cytomegalovirus exposure and HLA in healthy donors.

This chain links TRBV27 with TRBJ2-7, with 8 nucleotides matching TRBD1. The sample taken for sequencing was PBMCs. The TCR originated in a young man in good health and CMV-seronegative. CDR3 sequence: CASSSRPTGVGEQYF. CDR3 DNA sequence: TGTGCCAGCAGTTCACGTCCGACAGGGGTCGGCGAGCAGTACTTC.